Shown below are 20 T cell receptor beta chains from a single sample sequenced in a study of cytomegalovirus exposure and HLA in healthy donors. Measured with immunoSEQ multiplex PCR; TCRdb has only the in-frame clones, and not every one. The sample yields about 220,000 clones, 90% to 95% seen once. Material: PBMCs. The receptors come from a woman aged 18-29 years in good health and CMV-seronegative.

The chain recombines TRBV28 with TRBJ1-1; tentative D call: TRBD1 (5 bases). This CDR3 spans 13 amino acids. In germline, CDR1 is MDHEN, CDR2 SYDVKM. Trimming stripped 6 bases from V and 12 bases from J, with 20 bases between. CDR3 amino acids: CASSSIRVQPPFF. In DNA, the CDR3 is TGTGCCAGCAGCAGCATCAGGGTACAACCCCCTTTCTTT.

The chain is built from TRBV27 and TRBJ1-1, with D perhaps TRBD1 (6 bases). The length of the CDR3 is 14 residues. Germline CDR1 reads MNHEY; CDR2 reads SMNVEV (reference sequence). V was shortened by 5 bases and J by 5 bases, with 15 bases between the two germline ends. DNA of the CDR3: TGTGCCAGCAGTATTGAACAGGGTACAACTGAAGCTTTCTTT. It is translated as CASSIEQGTTEAFF.

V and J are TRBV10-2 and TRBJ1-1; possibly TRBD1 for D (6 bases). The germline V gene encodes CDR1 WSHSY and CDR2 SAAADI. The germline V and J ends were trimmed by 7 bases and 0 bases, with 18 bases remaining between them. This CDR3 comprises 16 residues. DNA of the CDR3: TGCGCCAGCACCCCGTCAGGGGCCGGATTGAACACTGAAGCTTTCTTT. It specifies CASTPSGAGLNTEAFF.

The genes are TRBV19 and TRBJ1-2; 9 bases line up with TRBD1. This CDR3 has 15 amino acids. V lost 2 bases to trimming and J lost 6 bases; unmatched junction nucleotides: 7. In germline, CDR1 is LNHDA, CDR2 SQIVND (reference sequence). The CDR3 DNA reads TGTGCCAGTAGTATAAGAGGGACAGGGTGGGATGGCTACACCTTC. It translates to CASSIRGTGWDGYTF.

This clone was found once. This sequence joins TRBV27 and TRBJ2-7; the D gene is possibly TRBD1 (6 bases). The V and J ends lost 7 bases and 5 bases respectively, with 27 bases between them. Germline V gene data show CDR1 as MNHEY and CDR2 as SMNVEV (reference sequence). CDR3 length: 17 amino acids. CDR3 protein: CASNQLAPLTGLHEQYF. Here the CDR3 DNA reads TGTGCCAGCAATCAACTTGCCCCCCTTACAGGGTTACACGAGCAGTACTTC.

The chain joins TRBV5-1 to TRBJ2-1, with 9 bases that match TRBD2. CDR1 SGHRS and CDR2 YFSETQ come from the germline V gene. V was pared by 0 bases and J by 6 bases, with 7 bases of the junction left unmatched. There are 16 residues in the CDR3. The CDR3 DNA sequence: TGCGCCAGCAGCTTGGCGGATACTAGCGGGCCCAATGAGCAGTTCTTC. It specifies CASSLADTSGPNEQFF.

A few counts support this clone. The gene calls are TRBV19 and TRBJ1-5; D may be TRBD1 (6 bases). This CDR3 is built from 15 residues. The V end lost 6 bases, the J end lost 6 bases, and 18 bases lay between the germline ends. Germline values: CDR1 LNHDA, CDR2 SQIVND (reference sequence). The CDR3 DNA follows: TGTGCCAGTAGGGCAGGGGATCAGCTCGTTCAGCCCCAGCATTTT. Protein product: CASRAGDQLVQPQHF.

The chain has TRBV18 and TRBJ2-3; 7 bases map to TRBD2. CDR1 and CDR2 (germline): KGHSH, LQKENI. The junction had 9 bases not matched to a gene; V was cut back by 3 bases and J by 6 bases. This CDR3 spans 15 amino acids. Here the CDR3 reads CASSPPTGAGDTQYF. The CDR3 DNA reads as TGTGCCAGCTCACCCCCAACGGGAGCGGGGGATACGCAGTATTTT.

The CDR3 coding sequence is TGCGCCAGCAGCTTGGCCGCGGGGTTAGATGGCTACACCTTC. Translated, it gives CASSLAAGLDGYTF. The V and J genes are TRBV5-1 and TRBJ1-2; no firm D call. The CDR3 has 14 residues. Germline CDR1 reads SGHRS; CDR2 reads YFSETQ. Trimming took off 0 bases at V and 6 bases at J, with 12 bases between the two ends.

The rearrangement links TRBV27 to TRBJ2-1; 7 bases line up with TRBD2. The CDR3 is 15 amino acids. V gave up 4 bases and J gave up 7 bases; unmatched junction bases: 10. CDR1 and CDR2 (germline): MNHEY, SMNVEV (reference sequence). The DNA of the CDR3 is TGTGCCAGCAGTTCTAGGTTCGTCGGGGGGAATGAGCAGTTCTTC. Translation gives CASSSRFVGGNEQFF.

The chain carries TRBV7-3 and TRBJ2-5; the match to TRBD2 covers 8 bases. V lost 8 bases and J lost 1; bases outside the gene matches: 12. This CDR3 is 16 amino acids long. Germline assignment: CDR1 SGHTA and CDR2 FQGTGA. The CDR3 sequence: CASSRQAGASQETQYF. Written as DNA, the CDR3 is TGTGCCAGCTCCAGGCAAGCGGGAGCTTCCCAAGAGACCCAGTACTTC. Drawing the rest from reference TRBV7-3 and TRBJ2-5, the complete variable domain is GAGVSQTPSNKVTEKGKYVELRCDPISGHTALYWYRQSLGQGPEFLIYFQGTGAADDSGLPNDRFFAVRPEGSVSTLKIQRTERGDSAVYLCASSRQAGASQETQYFGPGTRLLVL.

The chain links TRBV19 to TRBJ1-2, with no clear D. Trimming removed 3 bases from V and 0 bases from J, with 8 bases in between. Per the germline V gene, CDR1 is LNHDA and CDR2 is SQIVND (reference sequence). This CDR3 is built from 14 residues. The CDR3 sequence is CASSMYGPNYGYTF. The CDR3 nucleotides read TGTGCCAGTAGTATGTACGGTCCTAACTATGGCTACACCTTC.

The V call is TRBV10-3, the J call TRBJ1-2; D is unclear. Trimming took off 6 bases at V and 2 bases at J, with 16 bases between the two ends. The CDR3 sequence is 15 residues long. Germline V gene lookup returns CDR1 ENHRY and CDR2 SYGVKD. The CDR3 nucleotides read TGTGCCATCAGCCCCCTAACAGAGATAAACTATGGCTACACCTTC. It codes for CAISPLTEINYGYTF.

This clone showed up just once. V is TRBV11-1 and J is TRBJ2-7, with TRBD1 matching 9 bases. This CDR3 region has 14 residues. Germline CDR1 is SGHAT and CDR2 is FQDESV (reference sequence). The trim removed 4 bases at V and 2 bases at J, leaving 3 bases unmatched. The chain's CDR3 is CASSSRTGAYEQYF. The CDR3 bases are TGTGCCAGCAGCTCCCGGACAGGGGCCTACGAGCAGTACTTC.

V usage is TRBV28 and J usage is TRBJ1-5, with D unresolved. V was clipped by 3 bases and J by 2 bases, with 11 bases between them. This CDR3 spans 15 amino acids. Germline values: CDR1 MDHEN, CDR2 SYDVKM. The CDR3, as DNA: TGTGCCAGCAGTTTTCGAGGGTACGGCAATCAGCCCCAGCATTTT. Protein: CASSFRGYGNQPQHF.

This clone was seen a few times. Here the CDR3 reads CASSLRQGYGYTF. The CDR3 DNA reads as TGTGCCAGCAGCCTCCGACAGGGCTATGGCTACACCTTC. This chain joins TRBV7-9 and TRBJ1-2, with 7 positions matching TRBD1. The length of the CDR3 is 13 residues. Trimming cost V 5 bases and J 4 bases; bases outside gene matches: 4. Per germline, CDR1 SEHNR and CDR2 FQNEAQ (reference sequence).

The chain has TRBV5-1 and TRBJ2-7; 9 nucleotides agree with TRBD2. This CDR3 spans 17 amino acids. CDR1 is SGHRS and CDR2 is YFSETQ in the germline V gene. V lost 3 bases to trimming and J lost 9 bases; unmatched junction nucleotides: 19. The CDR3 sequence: CASSSIVGSGGLTVQYF. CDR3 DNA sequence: TGCGCCAGCAGCTCCATAGTCGGTAGCGGGGGTCTTACGGTGCAGTACTTC.

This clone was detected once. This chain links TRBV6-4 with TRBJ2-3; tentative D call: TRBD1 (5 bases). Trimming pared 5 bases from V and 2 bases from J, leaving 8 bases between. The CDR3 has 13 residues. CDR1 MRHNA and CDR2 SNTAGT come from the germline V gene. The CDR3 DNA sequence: TGTGCCAGCAGTAGGGGAAACACAGATACGCAGTATTTT. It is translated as CASSRGNTDTQYF.

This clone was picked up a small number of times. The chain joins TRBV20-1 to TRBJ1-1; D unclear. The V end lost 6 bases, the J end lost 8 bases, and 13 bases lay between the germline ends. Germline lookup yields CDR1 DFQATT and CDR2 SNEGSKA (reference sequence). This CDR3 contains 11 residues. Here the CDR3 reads CSAGHGSEAFF. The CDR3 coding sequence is TGCAGTGCGGGCCACGGCTCGGAAGCTTTCTTT.

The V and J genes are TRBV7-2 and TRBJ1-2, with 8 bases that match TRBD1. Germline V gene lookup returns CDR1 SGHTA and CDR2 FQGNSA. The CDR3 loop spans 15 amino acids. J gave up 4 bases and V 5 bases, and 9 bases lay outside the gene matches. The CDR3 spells CASSLFPGQAYGYTF. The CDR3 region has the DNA TGTGCCAGCAGCCTTTTCCCGGGACAGGCCTATGGCTACACCTTC.